This T cell receptor (beta chain) was observed in a study of blood T cells in healthy people across ages. General observations from the study: Donor CMV status, an unknown factor, possibly confounded changes in expanded clonotypes. When set beside aged donors, long-lived donors presented more naive CD4+ cells and higher diversity.

As concerns this clonotype: No antigen is known for it.

A second PCR of about 7 to 11 cycles used a sample-barcoded 5' primer and a J-beta primer mix. TCRdb re-called the 5' RACE reads through MiXCR, storing one row per CDR3 protein. The table has roughly 680,000 distinct CDR3 sequences, over 40% seen once. Extraction of total RNA produced a minimum of 5 micrograms from each sample. CDR3 size: 14 residues. In germline, CDR1 is MNHEY, CDR2 SMNVEV (reference sequence). Trimming left V 6 bases short and J 7 bases short, with 16 bases between. This clonotype was sampled from a woman over 75 in good health. The chain carries TRBV27 and TRBJ2-1, with D uncertain. Sequencing was done on a sample of blood. The CDR3 region is CASSPSSSGNEQFF. DNA for the CDR3: TGTGCCAGCAGCCCCTCATCCTCCGGGAATGAGCAGTTCTTC.